Sequencing of this T cell receptor (beta chain) was carried out in a study of regulatory T cells. Looked up from germline, CDR1 is SEHNR and CDR2 is FQNEAQ (reference sequence). The CDR3 is 12 amino acids. V gave up 5 bases and J gave up 2 bases, with 5 bases separating them. Findings of the study overall: Patient repertoires had restricted TRB V-J pairs and skewed V and J usage, most in Tregs. In CD3G-deficient patients, conventional CD4+ T cells were enriched for hydrophobic CDR3 residues at positions 6 and 7.

At testing, patients were 2 to 39 years old, with reduced naive and increased memory T-cell proportions. Remarks on this clone: Antigen: not known. This specimen includes other DNA sequences encoding the same CDR3.

Primers: 52 TRBV forward and 13 TRBJ reverse. Repertoires were generated with immunoSEQ multiplex PCR, while TCRdb's copy carries only in-frame clones and drops some. There are tens of thousands of clones in the sample; about 88% occur only once, and approximately 1.3% lies in the top ten. Specimen: conventional CD4+ T cells sorted from blood. The TCR originated in a child between 10 and 17 years old with CD3G deficiency. This sequence joins TRBV7-9 and TRBJ2-3; D gene unclear. The CDR3 protein is CASSLDTDTQYF. CDR3 DNA: TGTGCCAGCAGCCTGGACACAGATACGCAGTATTTT.